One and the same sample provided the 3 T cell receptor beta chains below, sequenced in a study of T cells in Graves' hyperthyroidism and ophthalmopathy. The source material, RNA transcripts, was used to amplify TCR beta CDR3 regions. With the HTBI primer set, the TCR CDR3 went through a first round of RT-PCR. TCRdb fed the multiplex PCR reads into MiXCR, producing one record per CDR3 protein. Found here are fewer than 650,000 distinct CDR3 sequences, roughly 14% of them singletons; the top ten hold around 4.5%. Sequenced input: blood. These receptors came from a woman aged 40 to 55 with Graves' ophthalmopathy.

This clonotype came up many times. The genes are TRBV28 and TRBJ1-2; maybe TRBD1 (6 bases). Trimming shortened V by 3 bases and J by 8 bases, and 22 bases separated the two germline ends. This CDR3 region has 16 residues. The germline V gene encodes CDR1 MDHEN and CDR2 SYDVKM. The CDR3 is CASSLLASEQGRGYTF. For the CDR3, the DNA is TGTGCCAGCAGTTTGCTCGCTTCAGAGCAGGGGCGAGGCTACACCTTC.

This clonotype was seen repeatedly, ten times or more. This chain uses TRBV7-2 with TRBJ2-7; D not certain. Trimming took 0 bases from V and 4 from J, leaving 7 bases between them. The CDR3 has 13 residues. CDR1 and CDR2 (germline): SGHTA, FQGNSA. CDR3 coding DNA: TGTGCCAGCAGCTTAGCATCAGCATACGAGCAGTACTTC. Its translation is CASSLASAYEQYF.

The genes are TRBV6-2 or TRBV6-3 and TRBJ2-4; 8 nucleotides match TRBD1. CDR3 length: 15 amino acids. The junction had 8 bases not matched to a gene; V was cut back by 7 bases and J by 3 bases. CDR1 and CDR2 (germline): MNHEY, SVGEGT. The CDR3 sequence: CASTEGQVGKNIQYF. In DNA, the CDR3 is TGTGCCAGCACTGAGGGACAGGTGGGCAAAAACATTCAGTACTTC.